This T cell receptor (beta chain) was observed in a study of Ad26.COV2.S vaccination and SARS-CoV-2 variants. Sequenced by immunoSEQ multiplex PCR; TCRdb stores in-frame clones only, minus some. The top ten hold roughly 13% of the sample, which has 510,000 or so clones, 87% seen once. The CDR3 consists of 14 residues. V lost 5 bases, J lost 4 bases, and 13 bases lay in between. Germline V gives CDR1 MDHEN, CDR2 SYDVKM. Described treatment: 19 received Ad26.COV2.S at low or high dose, single or two shots; a few received placebo; per-sample allocation not given. Collection of samples fell on day 63 after the first vaccine or placebo injection. This clone occurred once.

Sequencing used peripheral blood, obtained in a trial of Ad26.COV2.S vaccine versus placebo. J is TRBJ2-3 and V is TRBV28, with D tentatively TRBD2 (7 bases). This clonotype was sampled from a person between 18 and 65 years old who received the Ad26.COV2.S COVID-19 vaccine or a placebo. CDR3 sequence: CASSTLGGPDTQYF. Written as DNA, the CDR3 is TGTGCCAGCAGTACCCTCGGGGGGCCAGATACGCAGTATTTT.